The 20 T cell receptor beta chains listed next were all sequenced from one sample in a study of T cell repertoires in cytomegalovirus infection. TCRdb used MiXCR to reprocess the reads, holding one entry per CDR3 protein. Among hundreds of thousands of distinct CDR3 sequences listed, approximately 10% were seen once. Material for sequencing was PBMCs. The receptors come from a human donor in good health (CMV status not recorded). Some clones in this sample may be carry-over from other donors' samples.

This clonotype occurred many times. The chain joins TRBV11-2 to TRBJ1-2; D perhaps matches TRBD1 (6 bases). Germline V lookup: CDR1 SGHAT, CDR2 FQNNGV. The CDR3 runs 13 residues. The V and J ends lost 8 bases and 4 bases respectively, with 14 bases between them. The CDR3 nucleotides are TGTGCCAGCGGGCCGGGGGCAGTCTATGGCTACACCTTC. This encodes CASGPGAVYGYTF.

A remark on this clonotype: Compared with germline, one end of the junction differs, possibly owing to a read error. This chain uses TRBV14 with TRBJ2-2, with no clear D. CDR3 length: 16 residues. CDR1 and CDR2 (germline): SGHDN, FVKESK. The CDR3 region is CASSQDAGLNTGELFF. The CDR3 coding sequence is TGTGCCAGCAGTCAAGATGCCGGGTTGAACACCGGGGAGCTGTTTTTT.

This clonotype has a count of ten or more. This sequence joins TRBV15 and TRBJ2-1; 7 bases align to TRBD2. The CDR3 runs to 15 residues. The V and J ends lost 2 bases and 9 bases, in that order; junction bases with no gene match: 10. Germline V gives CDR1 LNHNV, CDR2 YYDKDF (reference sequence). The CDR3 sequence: CATSRRGRELGEQFF. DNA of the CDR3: TGTGCCACCAGCAGACGAGGGCGGGAGTTAGGTGAGCAGTTCTTC.

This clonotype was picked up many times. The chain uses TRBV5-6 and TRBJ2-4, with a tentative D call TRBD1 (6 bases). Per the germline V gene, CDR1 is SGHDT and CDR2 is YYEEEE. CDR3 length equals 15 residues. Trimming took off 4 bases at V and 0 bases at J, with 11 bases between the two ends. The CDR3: CASSEQGLAKNIQYF. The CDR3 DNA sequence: TGTGCCAGCAGCGAGCAGGGGTTAGCCAAAAACATTCAGTACTTC.

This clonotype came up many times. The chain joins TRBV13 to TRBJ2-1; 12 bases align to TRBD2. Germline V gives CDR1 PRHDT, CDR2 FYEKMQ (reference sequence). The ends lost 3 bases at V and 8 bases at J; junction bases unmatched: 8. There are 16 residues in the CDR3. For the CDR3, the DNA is TGTGCCAGCAGCTTCGTCACTAGCGGGGGGCAGGATGAGCAGTTCTTC. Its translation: CASSFVTSGGQDEQFF. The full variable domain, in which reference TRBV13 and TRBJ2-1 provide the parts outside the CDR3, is AAGVIQSPRHLIKEKRETATLKCYPIPRHDTVYWYQQGPGQDPQFLISFYEKMQSDKGSIPDRFSAQQFSDYHSELNMSSLELGDSALYFCASSFVTSGGQDEQFFGPGTRLTVL.

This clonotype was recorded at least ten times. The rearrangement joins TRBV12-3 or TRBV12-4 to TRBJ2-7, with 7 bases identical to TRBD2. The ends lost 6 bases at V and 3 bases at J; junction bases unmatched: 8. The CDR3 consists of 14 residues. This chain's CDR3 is CASSPTGGSYEQYF. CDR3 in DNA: TGTGCCAGCAGCCCGACTGGCGGGAGCTACGAGCAGTACTTC.

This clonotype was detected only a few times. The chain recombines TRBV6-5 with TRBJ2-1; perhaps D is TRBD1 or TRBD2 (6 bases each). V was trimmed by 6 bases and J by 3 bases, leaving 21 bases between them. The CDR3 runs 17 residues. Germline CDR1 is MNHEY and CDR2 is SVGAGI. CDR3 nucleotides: TGTGCCAGCAGCCCCATTTCCGGGGGACACGGCTACAATGAGCAGTTCTTC. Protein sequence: CASSPISGGHGYNEQFF.

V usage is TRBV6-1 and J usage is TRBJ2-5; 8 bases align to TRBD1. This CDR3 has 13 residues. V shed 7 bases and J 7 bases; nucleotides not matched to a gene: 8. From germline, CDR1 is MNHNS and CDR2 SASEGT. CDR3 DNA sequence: TGTGCCAGCATAGGACAGGGATTCGGGACCCAGTACTTC. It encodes CASIGQGFGTQYF.

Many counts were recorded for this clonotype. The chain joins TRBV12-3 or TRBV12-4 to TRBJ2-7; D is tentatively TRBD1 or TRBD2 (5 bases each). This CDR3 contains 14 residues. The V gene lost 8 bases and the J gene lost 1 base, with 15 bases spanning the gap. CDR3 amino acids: CASSLRDGSYEQYF. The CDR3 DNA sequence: TGTGCCAGCTCGCTCCGGGACGGGTCCTACGAGCAGTACTTC.

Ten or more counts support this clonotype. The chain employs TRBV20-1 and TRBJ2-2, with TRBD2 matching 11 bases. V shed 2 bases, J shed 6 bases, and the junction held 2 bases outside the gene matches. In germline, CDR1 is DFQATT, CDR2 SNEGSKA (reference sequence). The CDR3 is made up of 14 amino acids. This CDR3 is CSARYSGRAGELFF. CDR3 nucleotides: TGCAGTGCTAGATATAGCGGGAGGGCCGGGGAGCTGTTTTTT.

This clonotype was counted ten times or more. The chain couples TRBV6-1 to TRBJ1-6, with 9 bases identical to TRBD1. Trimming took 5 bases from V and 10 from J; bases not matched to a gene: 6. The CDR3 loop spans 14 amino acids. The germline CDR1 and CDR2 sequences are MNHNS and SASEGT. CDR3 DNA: TGTGCCAGCAGTTGGGACAGGGAGCGATCACCCCTCCACTTT. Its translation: CASSWDRERSPLHF.

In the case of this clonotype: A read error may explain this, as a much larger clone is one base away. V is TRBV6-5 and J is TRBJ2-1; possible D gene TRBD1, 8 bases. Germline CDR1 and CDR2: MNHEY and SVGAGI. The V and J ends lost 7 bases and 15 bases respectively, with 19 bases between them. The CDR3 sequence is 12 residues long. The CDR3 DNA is TGTGCCAGCACCTCTCGGGGGGACAGGCCGTTCTTC. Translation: CASTSRGDRPFF.

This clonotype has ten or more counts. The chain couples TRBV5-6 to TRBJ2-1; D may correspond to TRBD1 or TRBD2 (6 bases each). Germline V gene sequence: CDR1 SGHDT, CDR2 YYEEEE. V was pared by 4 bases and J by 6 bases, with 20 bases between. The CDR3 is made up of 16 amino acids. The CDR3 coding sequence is TGTGCCAGCAGCCAAAGATGGGGGGCGCTCAGCAATGAGCAGTTCTTC. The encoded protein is CASSQRWGALSNEQFF.

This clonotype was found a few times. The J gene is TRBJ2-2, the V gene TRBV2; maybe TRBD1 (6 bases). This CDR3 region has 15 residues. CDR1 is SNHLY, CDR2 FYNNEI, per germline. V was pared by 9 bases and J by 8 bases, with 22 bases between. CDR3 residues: CARANARQGRGELFF. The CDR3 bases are TGTGCCAGAGCCAACGCGCGGCAGGGGAGAGGGGAGCTGTTTTTT.

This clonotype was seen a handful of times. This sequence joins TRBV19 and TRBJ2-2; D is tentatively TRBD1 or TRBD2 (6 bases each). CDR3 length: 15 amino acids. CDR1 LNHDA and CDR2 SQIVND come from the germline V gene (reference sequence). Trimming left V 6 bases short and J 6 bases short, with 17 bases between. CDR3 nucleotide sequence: TGTGCCAGTAGGGGGGGCGGGGCCAAGGCCGGGGAGCTGTTTTTT. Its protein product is CASRGGGAKAGELFF.

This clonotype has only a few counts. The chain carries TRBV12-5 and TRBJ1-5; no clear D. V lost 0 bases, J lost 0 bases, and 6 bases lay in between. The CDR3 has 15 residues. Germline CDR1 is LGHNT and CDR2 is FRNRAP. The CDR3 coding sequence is TGTGCTAGTGGTTTGGTGCGGAATAGCAATCAGCCCCAGCATTTT. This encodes CASGLVRNSNQPQHF.

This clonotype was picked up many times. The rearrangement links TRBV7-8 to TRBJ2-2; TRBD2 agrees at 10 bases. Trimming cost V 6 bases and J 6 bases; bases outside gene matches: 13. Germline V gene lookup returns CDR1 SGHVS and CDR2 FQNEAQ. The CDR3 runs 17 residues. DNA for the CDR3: TGTGCCAGCAGATTTAGAGGAGGTCTAGCGGGAGCCGGGGAGCTGTTTTTT. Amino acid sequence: CASRFRGGLAGAGELFF. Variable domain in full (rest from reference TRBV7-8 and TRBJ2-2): GAGVSQSPRYKVAKRGQDVALRCDPISGHVSLFWYQQALGQGPEFLTYFQNEAQLDKSGLPSDRFFAERPEGSVSTLKIQRTQQEDSAVYLCASRFRGGLAGAGELFFGEGSRLTVL.

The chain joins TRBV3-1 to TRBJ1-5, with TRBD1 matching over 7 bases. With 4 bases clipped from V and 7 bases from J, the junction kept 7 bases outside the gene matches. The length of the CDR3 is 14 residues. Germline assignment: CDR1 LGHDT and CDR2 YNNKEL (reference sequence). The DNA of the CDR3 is TGTGCCAGCAGCCGAGGGACAGCCGCACAGCCCCAGCATTTT. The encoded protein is CASSRGTAAQPQHF.

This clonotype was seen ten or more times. The CDR3 protein is CASSPGLAGGDEQFF. The CDR3, as DNA: TGTGCCAGCAGTCCTGGACTAGCGGGGGGTGATGAGCAGTTCTTC. This chain links TRBV12-3 or TRBV12-4 with TRBJ2-1, with 14 bases fitting TRBD2. The CDR3 extends over 15 amino acids. After removal of 5 bases from V and 8 bases from J, the junction contained 5 bases not matched to a gene.

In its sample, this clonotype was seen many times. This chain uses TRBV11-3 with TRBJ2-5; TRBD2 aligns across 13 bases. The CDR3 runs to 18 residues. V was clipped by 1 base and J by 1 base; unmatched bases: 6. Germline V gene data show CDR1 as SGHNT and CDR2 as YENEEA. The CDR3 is CASSLGTSGGDTQETQYF. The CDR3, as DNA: TGTGCCAGCAGCTTAGGGACTAGCGGGGGCGATACCCAAGAGACCCAGTACTTC.